The 8 T cell receptor beta chains below were found in one sample sequenced in a study of T cell responses to AZD1222 COVID-19 vaccine. Profiled with immunoSEQ multiplex PCR; TCRdb holds only in-frame clones, not every one. The sample contains approximately 130,000 clones, 85% to 95% of which appear only once. Material: peripheral blood, obtained on day 0 of AZD1222 vaccination. These receptor sequences come from an adult in good health.

The V call is TRBV6-5, the J call TRBJ1-2; tentative D call: TRBD1 (6 bases). The V gene's germline CDR1 is MNHEY and CDR2 SVGAGI. Trimming stripped 3 bases from V and 8 bases from J, with 16 bases between. The CDR3 loop spans 14 amino acids. CDR3 region: CASSYSPGADGYTF. CDR3 DNA: TGTGCCAGCAGTTATTCCCCGGGGGCAGACGGCTACACCTTC.

The chain is built from TRBV5-1 and TRBJ1-1, with no clear D. There are 14 residues in the CDR3. Trimming removed 3 bases from V and 1 base from J, with 10 bases in between. The germline CDR1 and CDR2 sequences are SGHRS and YFSETQ. The CDR3 here is CASSSIDWNTEAFF. The CDR3 coding sequence is TGCGCCAGCAGCTCGATAGACTGGAACACTGAAGCTTTCTTT.

The chain combines TRBV11-2 with TRBJ2-3, with D unresolved. This CDR3 contains 12 residues. Trimming shortened V by 4 bases and J by 0 bases, and 2 bases separated the two germline ends. Germline V lookup: CDR1 SGHAT, CDR2 FQNNGV. This CDR3 reads CASSYSTDTQYF. The CDR3 coding sequence is TGTGCCAGCAGCTACAGCACAGATACGCAGTATTTT.

The J gene is TRBJ2-3, the V gene TRBV7-9; D gene ambiguous. The germline V gene has CDR1 SEHNR and CDR2 FQNEAQ (reference sequence). V was trimmed by 8 bases and J by 5 bases, leaving 26 bases between them. The CDR3 loop spans 17 amino acids. CDR3 nucleotides: TGTGCCAGCGGACCCGAACTTGCTACACCTCACGAAGATACGCAGTATTTT. Translation: CASGPELATPHEDTQYF.

This chain uses TRBV6-5 with TRBJ1-5; no definite D call. Trimming took off 5 bases at V and 0 bases at J, with 11 bases between the two ends. Germline V gives CDR1 MNHEY, CDR2 SVGAGI. The CDR3 loop spans 15 amino acids. The CDR3 reads CASSIQAYSNQPQHF. The CDR3 coding sequence is TGTGCCAGCAGTATCCAGGCTTATAGCAATCAGCCCCAGCATTTT.

The J gene is TRBJ1-1, the V gene TRBV6-4; a weak D match, TRBD1 (6 bases). CDR1 is MRHNA, CDR2 SNTAGT, per germline. Trimming removed 6 bases at V and 2 bases at J, with 13 bases between. The length of the CDR3 is 14 residues. CDR3 in DNA: TGTGCCAGCAGCCCCGACAGGACCAACACTGAAGCTTTCTTT. It specifies CASSPDRTNTEAFF.

This chain links TRBV10-3 with TRBJ2-5, with D perhaps being TRBD1 or TRBD2 (5 bases each). The CDR3 consists of 14 residues. V gave up 6 bases and J gave up 4 bases, with 15 bases separating them. Per germline, CDR1 ENHRY and CDR2 SYGVKD. The CDR3 protein is CAIREPGTLETQYF. The CDR3 nucleotides read TGTGCCATCAGGGAACCCGGGACCTTAGAGACCCAGTACTTC.

The V call is TRBV6-5, the J call TRBJ1-4; TRBD1 might be the D (6 bases). CDR1 and CDR2 from the germline V gene are MNHEY and SVGAGI. The V end was cut by 0 bases, the J end by 5 bases, with 10 bases between. The CDR3 is made up of 15 amino acids. CDR3 in amino acids: CASSYSAGGNEKLFF. The CDR3 DNA is TGTGCCAGCAGTTACTCGGCGGGGGGCAATGAAAAACTGTTTTTT.